Below, 4 T cell receptor beta chains from the same sample are listed, as sequenced in a study of glioma-infiltrating T cells. The iRepertoire nested amplicon-rescue multiplex PCR amplified TCR alpha and beta CDR3s from RNA. TCRdb re-called the multiplex PCR reads through MiXCR, storing one row per CDR3 protein. The data show roughly 130,000 distinct CDR3 sequences, about 22% seen once. The material sequenced was glioma tissue, nonneoplastic brain tissue, or PBMCs (not recorded which). Source of these receptors: a human donor with low-grade glioma or glioblastoma, undergoing nonglioma brain surgery, or in good health (not recorded which).

Note on this clonotype: Compared with germline, one end of the junction differs, possibly owing to a read error. V usage is TRBV7-9 and J usage is TRBJ1-1; D unclear. CDR1 and CDR2 from the germline V gene are SEHNR and FQNEAQ (reference sequence). This CDR3 region has 16 residues. CDR3 sequence: CASSLSPRSVNTEASF. In DNA, the CDR3 is TGTGCCAGCAGCTTATCCCCCCGTTCGGTGAACACTGAAGCTTCCTTT.

This clonotype was counted ten times or more. The rearrangement links TRBV6-1 to TRBJ2-7; 9 bases fit TRBD1. This CDR3 has 14 residues. Germline CDR1 and CDR2: MNHNS and SASEGT. V shed 6 bases, J shed 3 bases, and the junction held 6 bases outside the gene matches. In DNA, the CDR3 is TGTGCCAGCAGCAAATTGACAGGGGGCTACGAGCAGTACGTC. Translating it yields CASSKLTGGYEQYV.

This chain uses TRBV4-2 with TRBJ2-1, with D hard to call. V lost 5 bases and J 10 bases, leaving 12 bases between the germline ends. The CDR3 loop spans 12 amino acids. Germline lookup yields CDR1 LGHNA and CDR2 YNFKEQ. The CDR3 loop reads CASSVVEEEQFF. The CDR3 nucleotides are TGTGCCAGCAGCGTAGTCGAAGAAGAGCAGTTCTTC.

This clonotype was detected once. A clone one base away is much larger, so this may be a read error. The rearrangement links TRBV20-1 to TRBJ1-5; D gene uncertain. The V gene lost 6 bases and the J gene lost 6 bases, with 15 bases spanning the gap. The CDR3 spans 13 residues. Germline assignment: CDR1 DFQATT and CDR2 SNEGSKA (reference sequence). The CDR3 nucleotides read TGCAGTGCCCACCTTGTGGATACTCAGCCCCAGCATTTT. This gives the protein CSAHLVDTQPQHF.